This T cell receptor beta chain is from a study of STAT3 mutations in large granular lymphocyte leukemia. Study conclusions and caveats: Every T-LGLL patient had at least one immunodominant TCRbeta clonotype.

This clone was picked up a small number of times. Antigen: not known. Repertoires were generated with immunoSEQ multiplex PCR, while TCRdb's copy carries only in-frame clones and drops some. The sample holds around 7,800 clones, about 89% seen once. The CDR3 totals 14 residues. V lost 6 bases to trimming and J lost 8 bases, with 16 bases between them. Per the germline V gene, CDR1 is SEHNR and CDR2 is FQNEAQ (reference sequence). This receptor was taken from a man of 80 years or more with T-cell large granular lymphocyte leukemia. Some clones in this sample may be carry-over from other donors' samples. The material sequenced was peripheral blood mononuclear cells. The chain joins TRBV7-9 to TRBJ1-4; the D is unclear. This chain's CDR3 is CASRQSLVEEKLFF. CDR3 sequence (DNA): TGTGCCAGCAGACAATCCCTCGTCGAAGAAAAACTGTTTTTT.